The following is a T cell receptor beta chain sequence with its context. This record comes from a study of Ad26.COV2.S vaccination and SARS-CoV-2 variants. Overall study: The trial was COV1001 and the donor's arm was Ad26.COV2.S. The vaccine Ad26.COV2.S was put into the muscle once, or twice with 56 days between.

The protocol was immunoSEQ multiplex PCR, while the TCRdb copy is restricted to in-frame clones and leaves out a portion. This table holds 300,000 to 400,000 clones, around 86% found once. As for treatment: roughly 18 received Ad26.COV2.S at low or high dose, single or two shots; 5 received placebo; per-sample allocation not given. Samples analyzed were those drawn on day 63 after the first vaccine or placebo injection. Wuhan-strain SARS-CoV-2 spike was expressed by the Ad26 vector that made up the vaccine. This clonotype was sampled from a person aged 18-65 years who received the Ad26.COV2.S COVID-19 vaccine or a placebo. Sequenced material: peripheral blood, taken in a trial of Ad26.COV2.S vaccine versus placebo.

CDR3 in DNA: TGTGCCAGCAGCCCGAGAAATGGCGGAAACACCATATATTTT. Translation: CASSPRNGGNTIYF. The chain joins TRBV9 to TRBJ1-3; D is undetermined. V lost 4 bases to trimming and J lost 4 bases, with 12 bases between them. CDR1 and CDR2 (germline): SGDLS, YYNGEE. This CDR3 has 14 residues.